These T cell receptor beta chains were read from a single sample in a study of Ad26.COV2.S vaccination and SARS-CoV-2 variants. Sequenced by immunoSEQ multiplex PCR; TCRdb stores in-frame clones only, minus some. The sample yields around 340,000 clones, about 88% seen once. The sample consisted of peripheral blood, taken in a trial of Ad26.COV2.S vaccine versus placebo. The receptors shown here come from a person between 18 and 65 years old who received the Ad26.COV2.S COVID-19 vaccine or a placebo. Each CDR3 is given with its conserved first and last residue. The D gene is left open where the match is weak. Clone size is stated in some rows and not others, as once, few, many or a class when expanded.

D: NA
J: TRBJ2-7
size: once
V: TRBV19
CDR3: CASSPTTGSYEQYF
DNA: TGTGCCAGTAGCCCTACGACAGGAAGCTACGAGCAGTACTTC

D: TRBD1
J: TRBJ2-3
size: NA
V: TRBV10-3
CDR3: CAISEGTGADTQYF
DNA: TGTGCCATCAGTGAGGGGACAGGGGCAGATACGCAGTATTTT

D: TRBD1
J: TRBJ1-3
size: NA
V: TRBV5-4
CDR3: CASSADRASSGNTIYF
DNA: TGTGCCAGCAGCGCGGACAGGGCCAGCTCTGGAAACACCATATATTTT

D: NA
J: TRBJ1-5
size: NA
V: TRBV19
CDR3: CASSIGGTASNQPQHF
DNA: TGTGCCAGTAGTATTGGCGGGACTGCCAGCAATCAGCCCCAGCATTTT

D: NA
J: TRBJ1-2
size: NA
V: TRBV28
CDR3: CASSLRINYGYTF
DNA: TGTGCCAGCAGTTTAAGGATAAACTATGGCTACACCTTC

D: NA
J: TRBJ2-1
size: NA
V: TRBV3-1/TRBV3-2
CDR3: CASTPGMSYNEQFF
DNA: TGTGCCAGCACCCCCGGTATGTCCTACAATGAGCAGTTCTTC

D: TRBD1
J: TRBJ1-5
size: NA
V: TRBV6-1
CDR3: CASSEDRVGQPQHF
DNA: TGTGCCAGCAGTGAGGACAGGGTGGGGCAGCCCCAGCATTTT

D: TRBD2
J: TRBJ2-3
size: NA
V: TRBV15
CDR3: CATSRDGAGGRTDTQYF
DNA: TGTGCCACCAGCAGAGATGGTGCGGGGGGTAGAACAGATACGCAGTATTTT

D: NA
J: TRBJ1-5
size: NA
V: TRBV6-5
CDR3: CASRAAINQPQHF
DNA: TGTGCCAGCAGGGCAGCCATCAATCAGCCCCAGCATTTT

D: TRBD2
J: TRBJ2-3
size: NA
V: TRBV7-3
CDR3: CASSSRGTRSDTQYF
DNA: TGTGCCAGCAGCTCCCGGGGGACTAGGTCAGATACGCAGTATTTT

D: NA
J: TRBJ2-1
size: NA
V: TRBV6-6
CDR3: CASSRDVGELFF
DNA: TGTGCCAGCAGCCGGGACGTAGGCGAGTTGTTCTTC

D: TRBD1
J: TRBJ1-2
size: NA
V: TRBV6-2/TRBV6-3
CDR3: CASSLGQVNGYTF
DNA: TGTGCCAGCAGCTTGGGACAGGTGAACGGCTACACCTTC

D: NA
J: TRBJ1-1
size: few
V: TRBV14
CDR3: CASSHTARGWEAEAFF
DNA: TGTGCCAGCAGCCACACCGCAAGGGGCTGGGAGGCTGAAGCTTTCTTT

D: TRBD1
J: TRBJ1-2
size: NA
V: TRBV19
CDR3: CASSTTGAGGYTF
DNA: TGTGCCAGTAGCACGACAGGGGCAGGAGGCTACACCTTC

D: NA
J: TRBJ2-2
size: few
V: TRBV7-3
CDR3: CASSPPGTSNTGELFF
DNA: TGTGCCAGCAGCCCCCCAGGGACCTCGAACACCGGGGAGCTGTTTTTT

D: TRBD2
J: TRBJ2-3
size: NA
V: TRBV4-3
CDR3: CASSPGGGITDTQYF
DNA: TGCGCCAGCAGCCCCGGCGGGGGGATCACAGATACGCAGTATTTT

D: NA
J: TRBJ2-3
size: NA
V: TRBV2
CDR3: CASGAGRPSTDTQYF
DNA: TGTGCCAGCGGGGCAGGGCGGCCTAGCACAGATACGCAGTATTTT

D: NA
J: TRBJ2-7
size: NA
V: TRBV18
CDR3: CASSPRAGTYEQYF
DNA: TGTGCCAGCTCACCAAGGGCAGGAACCTACGAGCAGTACTTC

D: NA
J: TRBJ2-7
size: NA
V: TRBV11-2
CDR3: CASSLVRIDRVF
DNA: TGTGCCAGCAGCTTAGTTCGAATCGATAGAGTCTTC

D: NA
J: TRBJ2-3
size: NA
V: TRBV7-2
CDR3: CASSLAGGLDTQYF
DNA: TGTGCCAGCAGCTTAGCGGGGGGGCTGGATACGCAGTATTTT

D: NA
J: TRBJ1-1
size: NA
V: TRBV12-5
CDR3: CASGLFGGGNTEAFF
DNA: TGTGCTAGTGGTTTGTTCGGGGGGGGAAACACTGAAGCTTTCTTT

D: TRBD1
J: TRBJ2-2
size: NA
V: TRBV19
CDR3: CASSSDRGLGELFF
DNA: TGTGCCAGTAGTTCCGACAGGGGGCTCGGGGAGCTGTTTTTT

D: NA
J: TRBJ2-7
size: NA
V: TRBV5-1
CDR3: CASSFTGSGYEQYF
DNA: TGCGCCAGCAGCTTTACAGGCTCCGGATACGAGCAGTACTTC

D: TRBD1
J: TRBJ1-2
size: NA
V: TRBV16
CDR3: CASIPGTVRDYGYTF
DNA: TGTGCCAGCATCCCGGGGACAGTGAGAGACTATGGCTACACCTTC

D: NA
J: TRBJ2-5
size: NA
V: TRBV7-2
CDR3: CASSPGSRETQYF
DNA: TGTGCCAGCTCTCCGGGGTCCCGGGAGACCCAGTACTTC